Listed below are T cell receptor beta chains from one sample, sequenced in a study of blood T cell repertoires in COVID-19. Profiling relied on immunoSEQ multiplex PCR, and the TCRdb table lists in-frame clones only, not all of them. The data show 190,000 or so clones, about 87% seen once. Specimen: peripheral blood. Source of these receptors: a man aged 35-49 years with active or convalescent COVID-19. The CDR3 runs from the conserved cysteine through the conserved F or W. Fields, in order: CDR3 protein, CDR3 DNA, J gene, CDR3 length, clone size, D gene, V gene. A D gene is named only where the DNA matches it firmly. A clone size is listed for some rows: how often the clone was seen (once, few, many), or a class if it is expanded.

CDR3aa: CASKHPYQETQYF
CDR3nt: TGTGCCAGCAAACACCCGTACCAAGAGACCCAGTACTTC
j_gene: TRBJ2-5
len: 13
abundance: -
d_gene: -
v_gene: TRBV6-5

CDR3aa: CASSHFLQGAVTSPLHF
CDR3nt: TGCGCCAGCAGCCATTTTCTACAGGGGGCAGTTACTTCACCCCTCCACTTT
j_gene: TRBJ1-6
len: 17
abundance: -
d_gene: TRBD1
v_gene: TRBV4-3

CDR3aa: CASSQERQGRGKLFF
CDR3nt: TGCGCCAGCAGCCAAGAGAGGCAGGGGAGGGGAAAACTGTTTTTT
j_gene: TRBJ1-4
len: 15
abundance: -
d_gene: -
v_gene: TRBV4-1

CDR3aa: CASSPTETGGAGELFF
CDR3nt: TGTGCCAGCTCACCGACGGAGACAGGGGGCGCCGGGGAGCTGTTTTTT
j_gene: TRBJ2-2
len: 16
abundance: -
d_gene: TRBD1
v_gene: TRBV18

CDR3aa: CATSRDQRGMNTEAFF
CDR3nt: TGTGCCACCAGCAGAGATCAGCGGGGGATGAACACTGAAGCTTTCTTT
j_gene: TRBJ1-1
len: 16
abundance: -
d_gene: -
v_gene: TRBV15

CDR3aa: CASSPDAGGSPLHF
CDR3nt: TGTGCCAGCTCACCAGACGCGGGGGGTTCACCCCTCCACTTT
j_gene: TRBJ1-6
len: 14
abundance: few
d_gene: -
v_gene: TRBV18

CDR3aa: CASSPTGASYGWTF
CDR3nt: TGTGCCAGCTCACCAACAGGGGCGAGCTATGGCTGGACCTTC
j_gene: TRBJ1-2
len: 14
abundance: -
d_gene: TRBD1
v_gene: TRBV18

CDR3aa: CASSFGTGSHEQYF
CDR3nt: TGTGCCAGCAGCTTCGGGACAGGGAGCCACGAGCAGTACTTC
j_gene: TRBJ2-7
len: 14
abundance: once
d_gene: TRBD1
v_gene: TRBV7-6

CDR3aa: CASSFDIYNEQFF
CDR3nt: TGTGCCAGCAGCTTTGACATTTACAATGAGCAGTTCTTC
j_gene: TRBJ2-1
len: 13
abundance: -
d_gene: -
v_gene: TRBV7-9

CDR3aa: CASGLRQGPTYEQYF
CDR3nt: TGTGCTAGTGGTTTGAGACAGGGGCCTACCTACGAGCAGTACTTC
j_gene: TRBJ2-7
len: 15
abundance: -
d_gene: TRBD1
v_gene: TRBV12-5

CDR3aa: CASSQDRGSEQYF
CDR3nt: TGTGCCAGCAGCCAAGACAGGGGGAGCGAGCAGTACTTC
j_gene: TRBJ2-7
len: 13
abundance: -
d_gene: TRBD1
v_gene: TRBV11-1

CDR3aa: CASSVTVSDTQYF
CDR3nt: TGTGCTAGCAGCGTAACAGTCTCAGATACGCAGTATTTT
j_gene: TRBJ2-3
len: 13
abundance: -
d_gene: -
v_gene: TRBV9

CDR3aa: CASSYTRDKMRLRPSPLHF
CDR3nt: TGTGCCAGCAGCTATACCAGGGACAAAATGCGACTTCGGCCTTCACCCCTCCACTTT
j_gene: TRBJ1-6
len: 19
abundance: once
d_gene: -
v_gene: TRBV6-2/TRBV6-3

CDR3aa: CASSLAGEVGYTF
CDR3nt: TGTGCCAGCAGCTTAGCAGGAGAGGTTGGCTACACCTTC
j_gene: TRBJ1-2
len: 13
abundance: -
d_gene: -
v_gene: TRBV7-2

CDR3aa: CASSPPPRGEQFF
CDR3nt: TGTGCCAGCTCACCACCCCCTCGGGGGGAGCAGTTCTTC
j_gene: TRBJ2-1
len: 13
abundance: -
d_gene: -
v_gene: TRBV18

CDR3aa: CASSLGQDFGQPQHF
CDR3nt: TGTGCCAGCAGCTTGGGACAGGACTTCGGTCAGCCCCAGCATTTT
j_gene: TRBJ1-5
len: 15
abundance: few
d_gene: TRBD1
v_gene: TRBV7-8

CDR3aa: CASSLRATNEKLFF
CDR3nt: TGTGCCAGCAGTTTGAGGGCAACTAATGAAAAACTGTTTTTT
j_gene: TRBJ1-4
len: 14
abundance: -
d_gene: -
v_gene: TRBV28

CDR3aa: CASTTRWNQPQHF
CDR3nt: TGTGCCAGTACCACCAGGTGGAATCAGCCCCAGCATTTT
j_gene: TRBJ1-5
len: 13
abundance: -
d_gene: -
v_gene: TRBV19

CDR3aa: CASRADSGNTIYF
CDR3nt: TGTGCCAGCAGGGCAGACTCTGGAAACACCATATATTTT
j_gene: TRBJ1-3
len: 13
abundance: -
d_gene: -
v_gene: TRBV7-9

CDR3aa: CASSLVTGSNYGYTF
CDR3nt: TGTGCCAGCAGCCTCGTCACAGGGTCTAACTATGGCTACACCTTC
j_gene: TRBJ1-2
len: 15
abundance: -
d_gene: -
v_gene: TRBV7-3

CDR3aa: CASSQGQGALNWSPLHF
CDR3nt: TGCGCCAGCAGCCAGGGACAGGGGGCTTTGAATTGGTCACCCCTCCACTTT
j_gene: TRBJ1-6
len: 17
abundance: -
d_gene: TRBD1
v_gene: TRBV4-1

CDR3aa: CASSGADSPLHF
CDR3nt: TGTGCCAGCAGCGGAGCGGATTCACCCCTCCACTTT
j_gene: TRBJ1-6
len: 12
abundance: -
d_gene: -
v_gene: TRBV12-3/TRBV12-4

CDR3aa: CATSEPDRGAETQYF
CDR3nt: TGTGCCACCAGTGAGCCGGACAGGGGGGCAGAGACCCAGTACTTC
j_gene: TRBJ2-5
len: 15
abundance: -
d_gene: TRBD1
v_gene: TRBV24-1

CDR3aa: CASSLVGGADEQFF
CDR3nt: TGTGCCAGCAGCTTAGTGGGAGGGGCCGATGAGCAGTTCTTC
j_gene: TRBJ2-1
len: 14
abundance: -
d_gene: TRBD2
v_gene: TRBV7-8

CDR3aa: CATRVAEHNEQFF
CDR3nt: TGTGCCACCCGGGTAGCGGAACACAATGAGCAGTTCTTC
j_gene: TRBJ2-1
len: 13
abundance: -
d_gene: -
v_gene: TRBV28

CDR3aa: CASPPGGAEQFF
CDR3nt: TGTGCCAGCCCCCCGGGGGGGGCTGAGCAGTTCTTC
j_gene: TRBJ2-1
len: 12
abundance: -
d_gene: TRBD2
v_gene: TRBV28

CDR3aa: CASSESPLYGYTF
CDR3nt: TGCGCCAGCAGTGAGTCCCCTCTCTATGGCTACACCTTC
j_gene: TRBJ1-2
len: 13
abundance: -
d_gene: -
v_gene: TRBV10-1

CDR3aa: CASRSRGYEQYF
CDR3nt: TGTGCCAGCAGGTCCAGGGGGTACGAGCAGTACTTC
j_gene: TRBJ2-7
len: 12
abundance: -
d_gene: TRBD1
v_gene: TRBV6-5

CDR3aa: CASSLAGAGYTF
CDR3nt: TGTGCCAGCAGCTTAGCGGGTGCTGGCTACACCTTC
j_gene: TRBJ1-2
len: 12
abundance: -
d_gene: -
v_gene: TRBV11-3

CDR3aa: CASSVDGDQPQHF
CDR3nt: TGTGCCAGCAGCGTGGACGGGGATCAGCCCCAGCATTTT
j_gene: TRBJ1-5
len: 13
abundance: -
d_gene: -
v_gene: TRBV11-2

CDR3aa: CASSDGRGLTGELFF
CDR3nt: TGTGCCAGCAGTGACGGCAGGGGGCTGACCGGGGAGCTGTTTTTT
j_gene: TRBJ2-2
len: 15
abundance: -
d_gene: TRBD1
v_gene: TRBV2

CDR3aa: CASNPAEVSNQPQHF
CDR3nt: TGTGCCAGTAACCCCGCTGAGGTTAGCAATCAGCCCCAGCATTTT
j_gene: TRBJ1-5
len: 15
abundance: -
d_gene: -
v_gene: TRBV19

CDR3aa: CASSGSDRGPEQYF
CDR3nt: TGTGCCAGCAGCGGCAGTGACAGGGGGCCCGAGCAGTACTTC
j_gene: TRBJ2-7
len: 14
abundance: -
d_gene: TRBD1
v_gene: TRBV25-1

CDR3aa: CASSQATVNSPLHF
CDR3nt: TGTGCCAGCAGCCAAGCGACAGTTAATTCACCCCTCCACTTT
j_gene: TRBJ1-6
len: 14
abundance: -
d_gene: -
v_gene: TRBV3-1/TRBV3-2

CDR3aa: CASENAAMNTEAFF
CDR3nt: TGTGCCAGTGAAAATGCGGCTATGAACACTGAAGCTTTCTTT
j_gene: TRBJ1-1
len: 14
abundance: -
d_gene: -
v_gene: TRBV19

CDR3aa: CASSVGLAGVRQETQYF
CDR3nt: TGCGCCAGCAGCGTAGGACTAGCGGGAGTTAGGCAAGAGACCCAGTACTTC
j_gene: TRBJ2-5
len: 17
abundance: -
d_gene: TRBD2
v_gene: TRBV5-1

CDR3aa: CAISEALHSNTEAFF
CDR3nt: TGTGCCATCAGTGAGGCCTTACATTCGAACACTGAAGCTTTCTTT
j_gene: TRBJ1-1
len: 15
abundance: -
d_gene: -
v_gene: TRBV10-3

CDR3aa: CASSAGTPTGELFF
CDR3nt: TGTGCCAGCAGTGCCGGGACACCCACCGGGGAGCTGTTTTTT
j_gene: TRBJ2-2
len: 14
abundance: -
d_gene: -
v_gene: TRBV6-4

CDR3aa: CASSLLRGQGGETQYF
CDR3nt: TGTGCCAGCAGCTTACTCCGTGGACAGGGTGGTGAGACCCAGTACTTC
j_gene: TRBJ2-5
len: 16
abundance: -
d_gene: TRBD1
v_gene: TRBV11-1

CDR3aa: CASKGLAGGLEQFF
CDR3nt: TGTGCCAGTAAGGGACTAGCGGGGGGGCTTGAGCAGTTCTTC
j_gene: TRBJ2-1
len: 14
abundance: -
d_gene: TRBD2
v_gene: TRBV19

CDR3aa: CASSSTGLAAPETQYF
CDR3nt: TGTGCCAGCAGCTCCACCGGACTAGCCGCCCCGGAGACCCAGTACTTC
j_gene: TRBJ2-5
len: 16
abundance: -
d_gene: TRBD2
v_gene: TRBV7-2

CDR3aa: CASSSRPGTGETQYF
CDR3nt: TGTGCCAGCAGCTCCCGTCCCGGGACAGGGGAGACCCAGTACTTC
j_gene: TRBJ2-5
len: 15
abundance: -
d_gene: TRBD1
v_gene: TRBV7-6

CDR3aa: CASSSRGTEAFF
CDR3nt: TGTGCCAGCAGTAGCAGAGGGACTGAAGCTTTCTTT
j_gene: TRBJ1-1
len: 12
abundance: medium-sized
d_gene: -
v_gene: TRBV12-3/TRBV12-4

CDR3aa: CASSQEGGWSEKLFF
CDR3nt: TGCGCCAGCAGCCAAGAGGGGGGATGGAGTGAAAAACTGTTTTTT
j_gene: TRBJ1-4
len: 15
abundance: -
d_gene: -
v_gene: TRBV4-1

CDR3aa: CATSDLQAGTQYF
CDR3nt: TGTGCCACCAGTGATTTGCAAGCGGGTACGCAGTATTTT
j_gene: TRBJ2-3
len: 13
abundance: -
d_gene: -
v_gene: TRBV24-1

CDR3aa: CASGFTGVRTDTQYF
CDR3nt: TGTGCTAGTGGGTTCACAGGGGTTCGCACAGATACGCAGTATTTT
j_gene: TRBJ2-3
len: 15
abundance: -
d_gene: TRBD1
v_gene: TRBV12-5

CDR3aa: CASSYRGLGTEAFF
CDR3nt: TGCGCCAGCAGCTACAGGGGGCTTGGCACTGAAGCTTTCTTT
j_gene: TRBJ1-1
len: 14
abundance: -
d_gene: TRBD1
v_gene: TRBV5-1

CDR3aa: CASSQDGTSGATGELFF
CDR3nt: TGTGCCAGCAGCCAAGATGGGACTAGCGGGGCAACCGGGGAGCTGTTTTTT
j_gene: TRBJ2-2
len: 17
abundance: -
d_gene: TRBD2
v_gene: TRBV4-2

CDR3aa: CASSPGTRLYEQYF
CDR3nt: TGTGCCAGCAGCCCCGGGACTAGACTCTACGAGCAGTACTTC
j_gene: TRBJ2-7
len: 14
abundance: -
d_gene: TRBD2
v_gene: TRBV3-1/TRBV3-2

CDR3aa: CASSNPRGGSLADTQYF
CDR3nt: TGTGCCAGCAGCAATCCCCGGGGGGGCTCCCTGGCAGATACGCAGTATTTT
j_gene: TRBJ2-3
len: 17
abundance: -
d_gene: TRBD2
v_gene: TRBV7-9

CDR3aa: CASSPGLQFEAFF
CDR3nt: TGCGCCAGCAGCCCCGGACTACAGTTTGAAGCTTTCTTT
j_gene: TRBJ1-1
len: 13
abundance: -
d_gene: -
v_gene: TRBV4-1

CDR3aa: CASSHQTGYGYTF
CDR3nt: TGCGCCAGCAGCCACCAGACAGGGTATGGCTACACCTTC
j_gene: TRBJ1-2
len: 13
abundance: -
d_gene: TRBD1
v_gene: TRBV4-3

CDR3aa: CASRQGLSGANVLTF
CDR3nt: TGCGCCAGCAGACAGGGTTTATCTGGGGCCAACGTCCTGACTTTC
j_gene: TRBJ2-6
len: 15
abundance: -
d_gene: -
v_gene: TRBV10-2

CDR3aa: CASSYRGTYNEQFF
CDR3nt: TGTGCCAGCAGTTATAGGGGGACCTACAATGAGCAGTTCTTC
j_gene: TRBJ2-1
len: 14
abundance: -
d_gene: -
v_gene: TRBV6-2/TRBV6-3